This T cell receptor beta chain was found in a study of blood T cell repertoires in COVID-19. Turning to the study itself: T cells, B-cell-depleted T cells, or PBMCs supplied cDNA or gDNA.

Using immunoSEQ multiplex PCR, the repertoire was profiled, and TCRdb retains in-frame clones only, with some absent. The table records 150,000 to 200,000 clones, around 67% of them present only once. This TCR derives from a woman older than 75 with acute or convalescent COVID-19. The sequenced sample was peripheral blood.

CDR3 region: CASSLEPGISNEQFF. The CDR3 DNA is TGTGCCAGCAGCTTGGAGCCAGGGATCAGTAATGAGCAGTTCTTC. V gene TRBV5-8 combines with J gene TRBJ2-1, with a tentative D call TRBD1 (5 bases). Germline lookup yields CDR1 SGHTS and CDR2 YDEGEE. The CDR3 is 15 residues long. The V and J ends lost 0 bases and 7 bases respectively, with 14 bases between them.